The T cell receptor beta chain described here comes from a study of T-cell reconstitution after alpha-beta-depleted transplantation in children. Preparation of the TCRbeta library used unique molecular identifiers. MiXCR, applied by TCRdb to the PCR reads, yields one record per CDR3 protein. The sample carries hundreds of thousands of distinct CDR3 sequences, approximately 9.8% recorded once. This CDR3 comprises 18 residues. J lost 3 bases, V lost 1 base, and 14 bases had no gene match. Germline CDR1 and CDR2: SGHAT and FQDESV (reference sequence). The specimen was PBMCs from the stem cell graft donor, collected from the stem cell graft. The rearrangement uses TRBV11-1 and TRBJ2-5, with TRBD2 matching over 7 bases. The sequence derives from a human donor who donated a stem cell graft to a child with SCID. CDR3 coding DNA: TGTGCCAGCAGCTTAGTCCCCCCCGGGCTAGCGGACAAAGAGACCCAGTACTTC. Translation gives CASSLVPPGLADKETQYF.